The clone carrying this T cell receptor beta chain came up a few times. V was clipped by 4 bases and J by 3 bases; unmatched bases: 7. The germline V gene encodes CDR1 SGHRS and CDR2 YFSETQ. This CDR3 spans 15 amino acids. This entry is derived from a study of blood T cell repertoires in COVID-19. In the study overall: Sample material is recorded as cDNA or gDNA derived from T cells, B-cell-depleted T cells, or PBMCs.

The assay was immunoSEQ multiplex PCR, and TCRdb's table has in-frame clones only and misses some. The sample includes about 130,000 clones, roughly 86% seen only once; the top ten take 15% to 20%. Sequences were obtained from peripheral blood. This sequence was found in a woman aged 50 to 65 who had recovered from COVID-19. J is TRBJ2-5 and V is TRBV5-1; 9 bases map to TRBD2. The CDR3 region is CASSRAASGEETQYF. CDR3 nucleotide sequence: TGCGCCAGCAGCAGGGCGGCTAGCGGGGAAGAGACCCAGTACTTC.